This is a list of T cell receptor beta chains from one sample in a study of cytomegalovirus exposure and HLA in healthy donors. Sequenced by immunoSEQ multiplex PCR; TCRdb stores in-frame clones only, minus some. The sample consists of 90,000 to 150,000 clones, more than 60% of them appearing once. The sample consisted of PBMCs. These receptors were obtained from a woman aged 35 to 49 in good health and CMV-seronegative. The CDR3 runs from the conserved cysteine through the conserved F or W. The order of the fields is clone size, V gene, J gene, D gene, CDR3 DNA, CDR3 protein. The D gene is left open where the match is weak. Rows may omit the clone size; those that give it use once, few, many or a size class.

once,TRBV6-1,TRBJ1-5,.,TGTGCCAGCAGTGCAGAGGGGGTATACAATCAGCCCCAGCATTTT,CASSAEGVYNQPQHF
.,TRBV7-3,TRBJ2-1,TRBD2,TGTGCCAGCAGCTTACTACCGGGGGGGACCTACAATGAGCAGTTCTTC,CASSLLPGGTYNEQFF
.,TRBV4-2,TRBJ2-7,.,TGTGCCAGCAGCCAAGATGTAGGGCAGGGTCTCGAGCAGTACTTC,CASSQDVGQGLEQYF
.,TRBV10-3,TRBJ1-5,.,TGTGCCACCGGTACAGGGCCGAATCAGCCCCAGCATTTT,CATGTGPNQPQHF
.,TRBV5-1,TRBJ2-1,.,TGCGCCAGCAGCTTAGACAGGAGCTCCTACAATGAGCAGTTCTTC,CASSLDRSSYNEQFF
few,TRBV19,TRBJ2-7,.,TGTGCCAGTAGTACCACGACGGGACTCTACGAGCAGTACTTC,CASSTTTGLYEQYF
.,TRBV29-1,TRBJ1-3,.,TGCAGCGTTGTAGGAGGCGCTGGAAACACCATATATTTT,CSVVGGAGNTIYF
.,TRBV5-4,TRBJ2-1,TRBD1,TGTGCCAGCAGCTCCGACAGGGCCAATGAGCAGTTCTTC,CASSSDRANEQFF
once,TRBV10-3,TRBJ1-3,TRBD1,TGTGCCATCAGTTCCGGGACAGGGGGTAGCTCTGGAAACACCATATATTTT,CAISSGTGGSSGNTIYF
.,TRBV7-9,TRBJ2-7,.,TGTGCCAGCAGCCCTGCGGGACTCGAGCAGTACTTC,CASSPAGLEQYF